The 18 T cell receptor beta chains in this list originate from one sample, sequenced in a study of T cells in Graves' hyperthyroidism and ophthalmopathy. The TCR beta CDR3 regions underwent amplification using RNA transcripts as the source. TCR CDR3 regions were first amplified by RT-PCR with HTBI primers. Via MiXCR, TCRdb re-called the multiplex PCR reads, giving one row per CDR3 protein. This table holds around 700,000 distinct CDR3 sequences, roughly a sixth found once. The specimen sequenced was blood. These receptors were collected from a woman in her forties or fifties with Graves' hyperthyroidism that later progressed to Graves' ophthalmopathy.

This chain connects TRBV19 to TRBJ2-1, with D perhaps TRBD2 (5 bases). CDR1 and CDR2 (germline): LNHDA, SQIVND (reference sequence). CDR3 length: 14 residues. Deletions cut 0 bases from V and 5 bases from J, with 8 bases between. In nucleotides, the CDR3 is TGTGCCAGTAGTATAGATGAGACTAACAATGAGCAGTTCTTC. Translation gives CASSIDETNNEQFF. The whole variable domain, remainder taken from reference TRBV19 and TRBJ2-1, is DGGITQSPKYLFRKEGQNVTLSCEQNLNHDAMYWYRQDPGQGLRLIYYSQIVNDFQKGDIAEGYSVSREKKESFPLTVTSAQKNPTAFYLCASSIDETNNEQFFGPGTRLTVL.

CDR3 loop: CASSWGGDLNTGELFF. In DNA, the CDR3 is TGTGCCAGCTCGTGGGGAGGCGACCTGAACACCGGGGAGCTGTTTTTT. The J gene is TRBJ2-2, the V gene TRBV18; D may be TRBD2 (6 bases). V was shortened by 6 bases and J by 1 base, with 15 bases between the two germline ends. This CDR3 has 16 residues. Germline CDR1 is KGHSH and CDR2 is LQKENI.

Concerning this clonotype itself: This sequence may be a read error, since a much larger clone differs from it by one base. The chain combines TRBV3-1 with TRBJ2-1; TRBD2 might be the D (6 bases). The germline CDR1 and CDR2 sequences are LGHDT and YNNKEL (reference sequence). The CDR3 is 15 amino acids. The CDR3 sequence is CASSQGSREYNEQSF. DNA for the CDR3: TGTGCCAGCAGCCAAGGGTCGCGGGAATACAATGAGCAGTCCTTC.

The table lists this clonotype with many counts. This chain joins TRBV3-1 and TRBJ2-3; 11 bases are shared with TRBD1. Germline V gene sequence: CDR1 LGHDT, CDR2 YNNKEL (reference sequence). This CDR3 has 16 amino acids. With 2 bases clipped from V and 2 bases from J, the junction kept 3 bases outside the gene matches. The CDR3 loop reads CASSQKGQGVTDTQYF. The DNA for the CDR3 is TGTGCCAGCAGCCAAAAGGGACAGGGGGTCACAGATACGCAGTATTTT.

This clonotype was recorded at least ten times. The chain has TRBV6-5 and TRBJ1-5; D is unclear. This CDR3 has 15 amino acids. Germline CDR1 is MNHEY and CDR2 is SVGAGI. V was pared by 0 bases and J by 4 bases, with 10 bases between. The CDR3: CASSYSGITNQPQHF. The CDR3 DNA is TGTGCCAGCAGTTACTCGGGTATTACTAATCAGCCCCAGCATTTT.

This clonotype was detected once. The chain links TRBV7-3 to TRBJ2-2; TRBD2 matches 9 bases. Losses at the gene ends were 3 bases for V and 4 bases for J; bases not matched to a gene: 3. CDR3 length equals 15 residues. CDR1 and CDR2 from the germline V gene are SGHTA and FQGTGA. The CDR3 bases are TGTGCCAGCAGCTTCTGGCGGGAGGGCACCGGGGAGCTGTTTTTT. Protein product: CASSFWREGTGELFF.

This clonotype was seen only a few times. The chain recombines TRBV19 with TRBJ1-1; D might be TRBD1 (6 bases). The CDR3 sequence is 14 residues long. With 1 base removed from V and 4 bases from J, the gap between germline ends came to 10 bases. Per the germline V gene, CDR1 is LNHDA and CDR2 is SQIVND (reference sequence). The CDR3 DNA reads as TGTGCCAGTAGTATAGGCGGACAGTCCACTGAAGCTTTCTTT. Translated, it gives CASSIGGQSTEAFF.

Ten or more counts support this clonotype. The chain combines TRBV6-2 or TRBV6-3 with TRBJ2-7, with 7 bases that match TRBD1. V shed 3 bases and J 0 bases; nucleotides not matched to a gene: 5. CDR3 length: 15 residues. Germline V gene sequence: CDR1 MNHEY, CDR2 SVGEGT. The CDR3 loop reads CASSYSGTVSYEQYF. The CDR3 bases are TGTGCCAGCAGTTATTCCGGGACAGTCTCCTACGAGCAGTACTTC.

This chain connects TRBV25-1 to TRBJ1-6, with 7 bases fitting TRBD1. The V gene's germline CDR1 is MGHDK and CDR2 SYGVNS. This CDR3 is 14 amino acids long. V dropped 4 bases and J dropped 16; count of bases not matched to a gene: 13. Here the CDR3 DNA reads TGTGCCAGCAGTGGACGACAGGGAGTTATGTCTCTCCACTTT. Encoded protein: CASSGRQGVMSLHF.

This clonotype was counted a few times. The chain employs TRBV20-1 and TRBJ2-5; D is unresolved. Per the germline V gene, CDR1 is DFQATT and CDR2 is SNEGSKA (reference sequence). CDR3 length: 11 residues. The V gene lost 6 bases and the J gene lost 5 bases, with 10 bases spanning the gap. This CDR3 reads CSAGRWETQYF. CDR3 DNA sequence: TGCAGTGCAGGACGTTGGGAGACCCAGTACTTC.

This clonotype was seen a single time. The V and J genes are TRBV19 and TRBJ2-1; 7 nucleotides align to TRBD1. This CDR3 region has 18 residues. V lost 6 bases to trimming and J lost 0 bases; unmatched junction nucleotides: 14. CDR1 is LNHDA and CDR2 is SQIVND in the germline V gene (reference sequence). The CDR3 spells CASRPVRGSGGSYNEQFF. The CDR3, as DNA: TGTGCCAGTAGGCCAGTCCGGGGATCAGGGGGCTCCTACAATGAGCAGTTCTTC.

This clonotype was recorded many times. J is TRBJ2-1 and V is TRBV2; maybe TRBD2 (5 bases). Germline lookup yields CDR1 SNHLY and CDR2 FYNNEI. The CDR3 has 13 amino acids. Between the trimmed V and J ends, which lost 1 base and 9 bases, there was a span of 10 bases. The CDR3 DNA sequence: TGTGCCAGCAGTGAAGGATGGGGAGCTGAGCAGTTCTTC. Its protein product is CASSEGWGAEQFF.

This clonotype has a count of ten or more. The chain is built from TRBV20-1 and TRBJ1-1; weak D call: TRBD1 (5 bases). The CDR3 covers 13 residues. V lost 3 bases and J lost 5, with 13 bases in between. CDR1 is DFQATT and CDR2 is SNEGSKA in the germline V gene (reference sequence). CDR3 DNA: TGCAGTGCTAGGATGCCGGGGCGAACTGAAGCTTTCTTT. Translating gives CSARMPGRTEAFF.

This clonotype was seen just once. The V and J genes are TRBV5-1 and TRBJ1-4; no clear D. The CDR3 totals 16 residues. From germline, CDR1 is SGHRS and CDR2 YFSETQ. V lost 2 bases and J lost 4, with 15 bases in between. Here the CDR3 reads CASSFPRGGNNEKLFF. The CDR3 region has the DNA TGCGCCAGCAGCTTTCCACGGGGAGGGAATAATGAAAAACTGTTTTTT.

This chain links TRBV6-2 or TRBV6-3 with TRBJ1-4, with TRBD1 as a possible D gene (5 bases). The CDR3 length is 15 residues. Per the germline V gene, CDR1 is MNHEY and CDR2 is SVGEGT. Trimming stripped 1 base from V and 5 bases from J, with 11 bases between. CDR3 loop: CASSYYQGRNEKLFF. CDR3 DNA sequence: TGTGCCAGCAGTTACTACCAGGGTAGAAATGAAAAACTGTTTTTT.

This clonotype was picked up many times. This chain connects TRBV11-2 to TRBJ2-2, with D perhaps TRBD2 (6 bases). From germline, CDR1 is SGHAT and CDR2 FQNNGV. This CDR3 is 17 amino acids long. Trimming left V 1 base short and J 1 base short, with 13 bases between. The CDR3 sequence is CASSLGVRGVNTGELFF. CDR3 coding DNA: TGTGCCAGCAGCTTAGGGGTGCGGGGCGTGAACACCGGGGAGCTGTTTTTT.

In this sample, this clonotype turned up once. The chain is built from TRBV5-1 and TRBJ1-1; possibly TRBD1 for D (6 bases). Trimming left V 5 bases short and J 0 bases short, with 17 bases between. The CDR3 is made up of 16 amino acids. The germline V gene has CDR1 SGHRS and CDR2 YFSETQ. The CDR3: CASRLRGTVMNTEAFF. CDR3 nucleotide sequence: TGCGCCAGCAGGTTAAGGGGGACGGTTATGAACACTGAAGCTTTCTTT.

The rearrangement joins TRBV6-2 or TRBV6-3 to TRBJ1-5; D ambiguous. CDR3 length equals 15 residues. From germline, CDR1 is MNHEY and CDR2 SVGEGT. Trimming took off 4 bases at V and 5 bases at J, with 15 bases between the two ends. The CDR3 protein is CASSLFSSEDQPQHF. The CDR3 DNA is TGTGCCAGCAGTTTATTTAGTAGTGAAGATCAGCCCCAGCATTTT.